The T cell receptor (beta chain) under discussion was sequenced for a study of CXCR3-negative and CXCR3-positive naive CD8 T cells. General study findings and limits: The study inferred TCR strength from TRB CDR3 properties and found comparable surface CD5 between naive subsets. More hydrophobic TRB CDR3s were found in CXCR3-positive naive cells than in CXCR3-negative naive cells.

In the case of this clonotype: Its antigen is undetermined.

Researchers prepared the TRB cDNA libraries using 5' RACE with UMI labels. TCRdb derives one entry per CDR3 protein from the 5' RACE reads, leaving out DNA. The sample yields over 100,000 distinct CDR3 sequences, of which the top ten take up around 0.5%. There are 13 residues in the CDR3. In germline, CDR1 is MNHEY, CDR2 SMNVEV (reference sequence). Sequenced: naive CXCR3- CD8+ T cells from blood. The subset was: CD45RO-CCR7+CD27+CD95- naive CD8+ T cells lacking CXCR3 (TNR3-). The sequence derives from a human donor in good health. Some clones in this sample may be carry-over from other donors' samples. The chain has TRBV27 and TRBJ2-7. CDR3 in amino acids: CASRSEWDFEQYF.